This record looks at one T cell receptor beta chain sequence and its context. This sample was taken from a study of blood T cell repertoires in COVID-19. In the study overall: The United States, Italy and Spain were the sources of the acute and convalescent COVID-19 samples. The analysed material was cDNA or gDNA that came from T cells, B-cell-depleted T cells, or PBMCs.

Trimming left V 4 bases short and J 0 bases short, with 13 bases between. Germline CDR1 is MGHDK and CDR2 is SYGVNS. This CDR3 comprises 16 residues. Profiling relied on immunoSEQ multiplex PCR, and the TCRdb table lists in-frame clones only, not all of them. The sample lists 200,000 to 250,000 clones; 84% were seen once. This receptor was identified in a man between 45 and 60 years old with active or convalescent COVID-19. The sequenced sample was peripheral blood. This chain joins TRBV25-1 and TRBJ1-3; unclear D gene. CDR3 sequence reads: CASSAPGSASGNTIYF. DNA of the CDR3: TGTGCCAGCAGTGCCCCGGGATCGGCCTCTGGAAACACCATATATTTT.